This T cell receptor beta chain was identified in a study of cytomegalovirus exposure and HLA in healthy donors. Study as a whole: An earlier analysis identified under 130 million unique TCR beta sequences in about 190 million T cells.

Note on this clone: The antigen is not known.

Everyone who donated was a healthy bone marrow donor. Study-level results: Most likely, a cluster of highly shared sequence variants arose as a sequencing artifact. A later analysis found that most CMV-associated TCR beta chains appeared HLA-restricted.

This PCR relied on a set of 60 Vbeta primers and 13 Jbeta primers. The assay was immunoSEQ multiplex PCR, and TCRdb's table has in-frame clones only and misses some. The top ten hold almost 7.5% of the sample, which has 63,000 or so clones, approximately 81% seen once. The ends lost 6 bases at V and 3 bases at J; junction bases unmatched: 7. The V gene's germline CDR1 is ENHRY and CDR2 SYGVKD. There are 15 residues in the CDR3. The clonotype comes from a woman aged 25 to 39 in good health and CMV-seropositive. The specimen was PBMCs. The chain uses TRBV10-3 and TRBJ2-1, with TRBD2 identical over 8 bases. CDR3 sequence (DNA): TGTGCCATCAGGTGGGGGAGCGGGAGCTACAATGAGCAGTTCTTC. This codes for CAIRWGSGSYNEQFF.